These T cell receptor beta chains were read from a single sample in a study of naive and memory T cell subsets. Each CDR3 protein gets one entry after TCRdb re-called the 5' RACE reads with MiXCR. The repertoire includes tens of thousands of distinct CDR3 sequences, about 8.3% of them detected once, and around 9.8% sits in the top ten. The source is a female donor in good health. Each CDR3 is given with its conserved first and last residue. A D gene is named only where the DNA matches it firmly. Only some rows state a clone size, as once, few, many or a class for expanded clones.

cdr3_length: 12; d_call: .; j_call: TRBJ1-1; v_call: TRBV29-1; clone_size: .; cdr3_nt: TGCAGCGTTGAAGGGCAGAACAGGGCGGCTTTCTTT; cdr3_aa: CSVEGQNRAAFF
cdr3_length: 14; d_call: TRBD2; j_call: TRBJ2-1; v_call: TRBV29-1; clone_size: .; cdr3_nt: TGCAGCGCCGGACTAGCGGGGGGGCCTGGTGAGCAGTTCTTC; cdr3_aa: CSAGLAGGPGEQFF
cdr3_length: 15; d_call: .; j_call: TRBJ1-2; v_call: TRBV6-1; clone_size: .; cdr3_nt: TGTGCCAGCAGTGAATTCGGCTATCCGGTCTATGGCTACACCTTC; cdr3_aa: CASSEFGYPVYGYTF
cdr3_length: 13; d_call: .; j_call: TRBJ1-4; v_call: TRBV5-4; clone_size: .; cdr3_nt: TGTGCCAGCAGCTCCCGGGTGGATGAAAAACTGTTTTTT; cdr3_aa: CASSSRVDEKLFF
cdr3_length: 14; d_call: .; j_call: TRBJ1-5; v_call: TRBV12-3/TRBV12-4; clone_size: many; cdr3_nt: TGTGCCAGCAGTTTGCCAGGGTCGAGTCAGCCCCAGCATTTT; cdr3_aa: CASSLPGSSQPQHF
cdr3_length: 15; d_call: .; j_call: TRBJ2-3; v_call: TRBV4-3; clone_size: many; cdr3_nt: TGCGCCAGCAGCCCGAAGGGGGAGGGTCCAGATACGCAGTATTTT; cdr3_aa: CASSPKGEGPDTQYF
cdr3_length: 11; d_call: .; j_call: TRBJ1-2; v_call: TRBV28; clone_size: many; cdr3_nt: TGTGCCAGCAGGAGGGATTATGGCTACACCTTC; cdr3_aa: CASRRDYGYTF
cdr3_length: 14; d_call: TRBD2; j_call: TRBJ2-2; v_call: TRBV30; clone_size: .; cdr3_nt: TGTGCCTGGATAAAGCGGGGGAGCACCGGGGAGCTGTTTTTT; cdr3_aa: CAWIKRGSTGELFF
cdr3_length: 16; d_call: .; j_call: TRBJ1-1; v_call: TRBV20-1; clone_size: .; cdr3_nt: TGCAGTGCTCAATACAAGCCTACCTCGAGAAGGGGTGAAGCTTTCTTT; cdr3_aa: CSAQYKPTSRRGEAFF
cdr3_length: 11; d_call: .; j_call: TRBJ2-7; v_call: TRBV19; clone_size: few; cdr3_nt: TGTGCCAGTAGTCTCTGCTACGAGCAGTACTTC; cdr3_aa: CASSLCYEQYF
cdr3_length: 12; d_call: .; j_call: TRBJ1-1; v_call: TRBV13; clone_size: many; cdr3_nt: TGTGCCAGCAGCTTCTGGGGCACTGAAGCTTTCTTT; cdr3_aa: CASSFWGTEAFF
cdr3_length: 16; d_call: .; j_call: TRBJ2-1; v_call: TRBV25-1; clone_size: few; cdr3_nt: TGTGCCAGCAGTCCCCCCGGAAGTCGCTCCTACAATGAGCAGTTCTTC; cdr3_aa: CASSPPGSRSYNEQFF
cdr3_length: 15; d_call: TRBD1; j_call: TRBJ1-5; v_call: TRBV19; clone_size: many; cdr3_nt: TGTGCCAGTAGTTTGGGACAGCTTAGCAATCAGCCCCAGCATTTT; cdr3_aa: CASSLGQLSNQPQHF
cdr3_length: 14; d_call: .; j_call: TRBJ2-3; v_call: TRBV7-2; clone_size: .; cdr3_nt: TGTGCCAGCAGCTCCAATACTTACACAGATACGCAGTATTTT; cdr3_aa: CASSSNTYTDTQYF
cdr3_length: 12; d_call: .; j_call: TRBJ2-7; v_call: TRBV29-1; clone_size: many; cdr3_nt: TGCAGCGCCACATGGGACTCCTACGAGCAGTACTTC; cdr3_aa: CSATWDSYEQYF
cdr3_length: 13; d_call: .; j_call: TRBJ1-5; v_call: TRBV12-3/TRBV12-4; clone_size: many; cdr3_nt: TGTGCCAGCCGAAAGGGGGGAAATCAGCCCCAGCATTTT; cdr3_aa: CASRKGGNQPQHF
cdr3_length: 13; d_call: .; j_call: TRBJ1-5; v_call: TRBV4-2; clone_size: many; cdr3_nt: TGTGCCAGCAGCCCCCTAGGGAGTGAGCCCCAGCATTTT; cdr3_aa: CASSPLGSEPQHF
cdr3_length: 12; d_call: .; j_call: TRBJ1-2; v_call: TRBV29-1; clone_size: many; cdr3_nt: TGCAGCGTTGCCGTCACTAACTATGGCTACACCTTC; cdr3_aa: CSVAVTNYGYTF
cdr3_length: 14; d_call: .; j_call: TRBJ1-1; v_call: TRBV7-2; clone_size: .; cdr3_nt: TGTGCCAGCAGCTGGCGGGGGAGTGGGACTGAAGCTTTCTTT; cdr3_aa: CASSWRGSGTEAFF
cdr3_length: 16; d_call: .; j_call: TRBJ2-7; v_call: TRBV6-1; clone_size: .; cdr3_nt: TGTGCCAGCAGTGTTGCCGGGGTGGGGACCCTGTACGAGCAGTACTTC; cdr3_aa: CASSVAGVGTLYEQYF
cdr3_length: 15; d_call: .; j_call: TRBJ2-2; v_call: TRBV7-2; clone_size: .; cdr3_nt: TGTGCCAGCAGCTATGGGCAGGTGTACACCGGGGAGCTGTTTTTT; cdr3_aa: CASSYGQVYTGELFF
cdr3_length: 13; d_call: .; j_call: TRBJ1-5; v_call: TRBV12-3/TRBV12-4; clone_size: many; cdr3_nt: TGTGCCAGCAGTTTAATCCAGAATCAGCCCCAGCATTTT; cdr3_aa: CASSLIQNQPQHF
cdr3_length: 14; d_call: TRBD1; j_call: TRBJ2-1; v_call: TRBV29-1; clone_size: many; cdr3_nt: TGCAGCGCCGGGGACAGGGCATCCTACAATGAGCAGTTCTTC; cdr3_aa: CSAGDRASYNEQFF
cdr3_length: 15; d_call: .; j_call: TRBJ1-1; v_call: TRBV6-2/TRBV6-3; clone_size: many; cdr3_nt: TGTGCCAGCAGTTGGCGCCCCTTTAGGGGCGCTGAAGCTTTCTTT; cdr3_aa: CASSWRPFRGAEAFF
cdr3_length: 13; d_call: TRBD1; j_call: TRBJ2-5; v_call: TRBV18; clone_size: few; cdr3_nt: TGTGCCAGCTCAAGGACAGGGCAAGAGACCCAGTACTTC; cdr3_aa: CASSRTGQETQYF
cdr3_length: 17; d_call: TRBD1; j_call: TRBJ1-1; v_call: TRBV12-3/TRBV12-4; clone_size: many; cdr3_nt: TGTGCCAGCAGTCTCCAAGGACAGGGTATAGGCGACACTGAAGCTTTCTTT; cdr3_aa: CASSLQGQGIGDTEAFF
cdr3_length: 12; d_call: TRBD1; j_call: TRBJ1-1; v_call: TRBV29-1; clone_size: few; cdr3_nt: TGCAGCGTGGGACAGGTGCACACTGAAGCTTTCTTT; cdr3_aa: CSVGQVHTEAFF
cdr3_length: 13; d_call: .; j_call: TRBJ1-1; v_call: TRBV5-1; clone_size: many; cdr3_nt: TGCGCCAGCAGCCTCCAAGGGGGGCCTGAAGCTTTCTTT; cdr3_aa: CASSLQGGPEAFF
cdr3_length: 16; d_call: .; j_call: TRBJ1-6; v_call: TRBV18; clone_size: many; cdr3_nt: TGTGCCAGCTCACCGAATACAGGGTTTCGGGATTCACCCCTCCACTTT; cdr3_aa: CASSPNTGFRDSPLHF
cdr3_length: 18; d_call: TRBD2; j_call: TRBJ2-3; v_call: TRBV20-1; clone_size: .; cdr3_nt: TGCAGTGCTAGGGACTACACAAAGACTAGCGGGACCACAGATACGCAGTATTTT; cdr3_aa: CSARDYTKTSGTTDTQYF
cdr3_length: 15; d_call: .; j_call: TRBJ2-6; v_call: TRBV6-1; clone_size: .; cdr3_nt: TGTGCCAGCAGTTCTACAGACTCTGGGGCCAACGTCCTGACTTTC; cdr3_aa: CASSSTDSGANVLTF
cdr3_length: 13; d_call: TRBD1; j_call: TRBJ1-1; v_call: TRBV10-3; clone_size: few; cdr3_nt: TGTGCCATCTGGACAGGCGGGTTACCGGAAGCTTTCTTT; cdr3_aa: CAIWTGGLPEAFF
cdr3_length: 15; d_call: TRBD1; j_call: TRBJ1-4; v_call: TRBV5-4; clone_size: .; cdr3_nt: TGTGCCAGCAGCTTAGACAGGGGTTTAAATGAAAAACTGTTTTTT; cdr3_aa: CASSLDRGLNEKLFF
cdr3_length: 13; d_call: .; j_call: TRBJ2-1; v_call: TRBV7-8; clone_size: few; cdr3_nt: TGTGCCAGCAGCTCCCTTGGTTACAATGAGCAGTTCTTC; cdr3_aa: CASSSLGYNEQFF
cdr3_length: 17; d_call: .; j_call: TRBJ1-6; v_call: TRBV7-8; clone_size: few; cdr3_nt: TGTGCCAGCCGCGGGCAGGCATTCGCAAGGGGTCATTCACCCCTCCACTTT; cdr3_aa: CASRGQAFARGHSPLHF
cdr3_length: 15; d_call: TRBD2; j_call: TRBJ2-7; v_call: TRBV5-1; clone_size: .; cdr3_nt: TGCGCCAGCAGCTGGGGGACTACCAGCTTCTACGAGCAGTACTTC; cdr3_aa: CASSWGTTSFYEQYF
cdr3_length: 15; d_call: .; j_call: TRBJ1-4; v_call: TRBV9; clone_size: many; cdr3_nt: TGTGCCAGCAGCGTAGCAGGGAACACTAATGAAAAACTGTTTTTT; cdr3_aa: CASSVAGNTNEKLFF
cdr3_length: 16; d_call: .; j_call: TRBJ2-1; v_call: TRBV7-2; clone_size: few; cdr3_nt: TGTGCCAGCAGCTTAGCACCTAGCCGGAGGGCCAATGAGCAGTTCTTC; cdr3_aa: CASSLAPSRRANEQFF
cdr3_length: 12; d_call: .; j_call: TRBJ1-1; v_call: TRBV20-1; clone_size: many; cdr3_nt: TGCAGTGCACTATCCTTGAACACTGAAGCTTTCTTT; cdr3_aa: CSALSLNTEAFF
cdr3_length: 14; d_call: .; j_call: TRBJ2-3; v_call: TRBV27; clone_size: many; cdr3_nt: TGTGCCAGCAGTCTGAATTCAGGGACTGGCACGCAGTATTTT; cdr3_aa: CASSLNSGTGTQYF
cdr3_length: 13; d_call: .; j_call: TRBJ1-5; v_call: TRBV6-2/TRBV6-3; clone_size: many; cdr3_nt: TGTGCCGTCAGGGGTACAGTAAATCAGCCCCAGCATTTT; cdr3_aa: CAVRGTVNQPQHF
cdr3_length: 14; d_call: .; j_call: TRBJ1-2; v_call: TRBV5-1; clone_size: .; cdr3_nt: TGCGCCAGCAGCCCAATAGGGGTGTCGGTCGGCTACACCTTC; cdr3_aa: CASSPIGVSVGYTF
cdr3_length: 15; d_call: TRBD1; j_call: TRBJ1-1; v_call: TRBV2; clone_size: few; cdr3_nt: TGTGCCAGCAGAGATACGGACAGGGGGTACCTTGAAGCTTTCTTT; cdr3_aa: CASRDTDRGYLEAFF
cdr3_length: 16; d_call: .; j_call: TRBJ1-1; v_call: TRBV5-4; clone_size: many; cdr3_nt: TGTGCCAGCAGCTTGGGAGGGCGCTACATGAACACTGAAGCTTTCTTT; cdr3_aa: CASSLGGRYMNTEAFF
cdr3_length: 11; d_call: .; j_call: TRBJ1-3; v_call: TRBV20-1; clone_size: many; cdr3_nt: TGCAGTGTTAAGCCGGCCGGAAGATCTTATTTT; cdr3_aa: CSVKPAGRSYF